The 15 T cell receptor beta chains below all came from one sample that was sequenced in a study of cytomegalovirus exposure and HLA in healthy donors. 60 Vbeta and 13 Jbeta primers were used in PCR. TCRdb's table, derived via immunoSEQ multiplex PCR, lists solely in-frame clones and lacks some. The sample contains roughly 150,000 clones, 65% to 80% of which appear only once. Input material: PBMCs. These TCRs come from a man aged 35-49 years in good health and CMV-seropositive.

The chain has TRBV28 and TRBJ2-3; D remains unclear. The V end was cut by 3 bases, the J end by 4 bases, with 5 bases between. The CDR3 is 12 residues long. Germline V lookup: CDR1 MDHEN, CDR2 SYDVKM. The CDR3 spells CASSFSADTQYF. The CDR3 nucleotides are TGTGCCAGCAGTTTTTCAGCAGATACGCAGTATTTT.

The genes are TRBV5-4 and TRBJ1-4; D gene uncertain. V shed 4 bases and J shed 0 bases, with 19 bases lying between them. CDR1 is SGHNT and CDR2 is YYREEE in the germline V gene (reference sequence). The CDR3 has 18 residues. This CDR3 reads CASSTRLPGAATNEKLFF. As DNA, the CDR3 is TGTGCCAGCAGCACACGACTCCCGGGAGCCGCAACTAATGAAAAACTGTTTTTT.

The genes are TRBV6-5 and TRBJ1-2; tentative D call: TRBD1 (5 bases). Germline CDR1 is MNHEY and CDR2 is SVGAGI. This CDR3 spans 14 amino acids. V was shortened by 7 bases and J by 5 bases, with 17 bases between the two germline ends. The CDR3 nucleotides are TGTGCCAGCATCAGTCCGCAGGGAGGATATGGCTACACCTTC. Amino acids: CASISPQGGYGYTF.

The chain combines TRBV5-1 with TRBJ2-7; 8 bases align to TRBD1. V lost 7 bases, J lost 5 bases, and 11 bases stayed unmatched. From germline, CDR1 is SGHRS and CDR2 YFSETQ. The CDR3 is 14 residues long. The CDR3 DNA reads TGCGCCAGCCACGACCCGGGACAGGTTGACGAGCAGTACTTC. It encodes CASHDPGQVDEQYF.

The chain has TRBV4-3 and TRBJ1-5; D not certain. The CDR3 covers 15 residues. Germline CDR1 and CDR2: LGHNA and YSLEER. Trimming removed 0 bases at V and 7 bases at J, with 13 bases between. The CDR3 loop reads CASSQDRRVGQPQHF. The CDR3 DNA is TGCGCCAGCAGCCAAGATCGGAGGGTTGGCCAGCCCCAGCATTTT.

This chain joins TRBV19 and TRBJ2-2; 11 bases are a match to TRBD2. V trimming: 6 bases; J trimming: 8 bases; junction bases outside the gene matches: 5. The CDR3 extends over 14 amino acids. Germline V CDR1 and CDR2: LNHDA, SQIVND (reference sequence). CDR3 amino acids: CASRILAGEGELFF. DNA for the CDR3: TGTGCCAGTAGAATACTAGCGGGAGAAGGGGAGCTGTTTTTT.

The chain recombines TRBV2 with TRBJ2-5; a possible D gene is TRBD1 (6 bases). This CDR3 is 13 amino acids long. Between the trimmed V and J ends, which lost 4 bases and 5 bases, there was a span of 11 bases. Germline V gene data show CDR1 as SNHLY and CDR2 as FYNNEI. CDR3: CASSGQGLETQYF. The CDR3 DNA follows: TGTGCCAGCAGTGGGCAGGGGCTGGAGACCCAGTACTTC. Complete variable domain (other parts from reference TRBV2 and TRBJ2-5): EPEVTQTPSHQVTQMGQEVILRCVPISNHLYFYWYRQILGQKVEFLVSFYNNEISEKSEIFDDQFSVERPDGSNFTLKIRSTKLEDSAMYFCASSGQGLETQYFGPGTRLLVL.

V is TRBV5-1 and J is TRBJ1-6; the D is unclear. In germline, CDR1 is SGHRS, CDR2 YFSETQ. The CDR3 sequence is 14 residues long. The germline V and J ends were trimmed by 2 bases and 8 bases, with 11 bases remaining between them. The CDR3 is CASSLSSPHSPLHF. As DNA, the CDR3 is TGCGCCAGCAGCTTAAGTAGTCCCCATTCACCCCTCCACTTT.

This rearrangement joins TRBV7-2 to TRBJ2-1, with 10 bases aligning to TRBD2. This CDR3 comprises 16 residues. In germline, CDR1 is SGHTA, CDR2 FQGNSA. J lost 1 base, V lost 5 bases, and 5 bases had no gene match. CDR3 nucleotide sequence: TGTGCCAGCAGCCTACGGACTAGCGGTTCCTACAATGAGCAGTTCTTC. This codes for CASSLRTSGSYNEQFF. The variable domain in full, completed from reference TRBV7-2 and TRBJ2-1, reads GAGVSQSPSNKVTEKGKDVELRCDPISGHTALYWYRQSLGQGLEFLIYFQGNSAPDKSGLPSDRFSAERTGGSVSTLTIQRTQQEDSAVYLCASSLRTSGSYNEQFFGPGTRLTVL.

The chain carries TRBV15 and TRBJ1-5; D unclear. This CDR3 spans 13 amino acids. In germline, CDR1 is LNHNV, CDR2 YYDKDF (reference sequence). V was cut by 5 bases and J by 5 bases, with 10 bases left in between. The CDR3 loop is CATSPWRDQPQHF. The CDR3 coding sequence is TGTGCCACCAGCCCCTGGAGGGATCAGCCCCAGCATTTT.

V gene TRBV9 combines with J gene TRBJ2-3, with 8 bases fitting TRBD2. There are 16 residues in the CDR3. V gave up 3 bases and J gave up 1 base; unmatched junction bases: 7. The germline V gene has CDR1 SGDLS and CDR2 YYNGEE. CDR3 amino acids: CASSALPGLGTDTQYF. DNA for the CDR3: TGTGCCAGCAGCGCCTTACCGGGACTAGGCACAGATACGCAGTATTTT.

This clone was recorded only once. The V gene is TRBV19, the J gene TRBJ2-7; D not certain. Germline assignment: CDR1 LNHDA and CDR2 SQIVND (reference sequence). The CDR3 length is 15 residues. Trimming removed 2 bases from V and 1 base from J, with 12 bases in between. CDR3 in amino acids: CASSIRIGGSYEQYF. DNA for the CDR3: TGTGCCAGTAGTATAAGGATCGGCGGATCCTACGAGCAGTACTTC.

The V and J genes are TRBV7-9 and TRBJ1-2; D may be TRBD1 (6 bases). V gave up 2 bases and J gave up 3 bases, with 16 bases separating them. Germline CDR1 and CDR2: SEHNR and FQNEAQ (reference sequence). The CDR3 sequence is 16 residues long. The CDR3 here is CASSLTGGGGDYGYTF. CDR3 coding DNA: TGTGCCAGCAGCTTAACCGGGGGAGGGGGAGACTATGGCTACACCTTC.

Written as DNA, the CDR3 is TGTGCCAGCAGTGGAAGCGGAGGCGGGACCGGGGAGCTGTTTTTT. It specifies CASSGSGGGTGELFF. The genes are TRBV2 and TRBJ2-2, with TRBD2 as a possible D gene (5 bases). Trimming took 4 bases from V and 5 from J, leaving 14 bases between them. The CDR3 totals 15 residues. Germline CDR1 and CDR2: SNHLY and FYNNEI.

This chain uses TRBV19 with TRBJ1-4; tentative D call: TRBD1 (5 bases). This CDR3 contains 16 residues. The germline gives CDR1 LNHDA, CDR2 SQIVND (reference sequence). V was pared by 5 bases and J by 0 bases, with 13 bases between. CDR3 loop: CASSRSGFATNEKLFF. The CDR3 DNA reads as TGTGCCAGTAGTCGGTCAGGGTTTGCAACTAATGAAAAACTGTTTTTT.